This T cell receptor beta chain comes out of a study of cytotoxic CD8 clonotypes in ibrutinib-treated CLL. V trimming: 5 bases; J trimming: 2 bases; junction bases outside the gene matches: 5. CDR3 size: 15 residues. The germline gives CDR1 LNHNV, CDR2 YYDKDF (reference sequence). Assay: immunoSEQ multiplex PCR; the TCRdb copy retains only in-frame clones and omits some. This table has about 200,000 clones, 55% to 85% appearing once. A word on this clone: What it recognizes is unknown.

Findings and limits, study-wide: Baseline levels of clonality went above those of age-matched healthy donors and moved with circulating CD8+ T-cell counts. Few clonotypes were public, and these shrank or held steady under treatment.

The receptor was derived from a human donor with chronic lymphocytic leukemia. Sequences were derived from PBMCs, sampled after 24 months of ibrutinib treatment. The chain is built from TRBV15 and TRBJ2-7; 11 nucleotides line up with TRBD2. The CDR3 DNA reads TGTGCCACCAGCTCAGGGACTAGCGGAGCCTACGAGCAGTACTTC. Its protein product is CATSSGTSGAYEQYF.